These 24 T cell receptor beta chains were all obtained from the same sample, sequenced in a study of cytomegalovirus exposure and HLA in healthy donors. Vbeta (60) and Jbeta (13) primers were used in the PCR. Sequenced by immunoSEQ multiplex PCR; TCRdb stores in-frame clones only, minus some. The sample comprises roughly 90,000 clones, approximately 80% of which are singletons, and roughly 2% rests with the top ten. The material sequenced was PBMCs. These receptors originate from a man between 18 and 29 years old in good health and CMV-seronegative.

J is TRBJ2-3 and V is TRBV7-2; 7 nucleotides agree with TRBD2. Germline V gene sequence: CDR1 SGHTA, CDR2 FQGNSA. CDR3 length: 14 amino acids. The trim removed 2 bases at V and 1 base at J, leaving 0 bases unmatched. The CDR3 loop is CASSLTSGTDTQYF. In DNA, the CDR3 is TGTGCCAGCAGCTTAACTAGCGGCACAGATACGCAGTATTTT.

Only one count was recorded for this clone. Its ends do not fully match the called genes, so a read error is possible. The chain links TRBV7-9 to TRBJ2-4, with 9 bases identical to TRBD1. Per the germline V gene, CDR1 is SEHNR and CDR2 is FQNEAQ (reference sequence). CDR3 size: 16 residues. In DNA form, the CDR3 reads TGTTCCAGCAGCCTGCGGGACAGGGAGGCCAAAAACATTCAGTACTTC. Its protein product is CSSSLRDREAKNIQYF.

The V gene is TRBV4-2, the J gene TRBJ1-1, with a tentative D call TRBD1 (6 bases). Germline CDR1 LGHNA, CDR2 YNFKEQ. The V end was cut by 3 bases, the J end by 4 bases, with 9 bases between. The CDR3 is made up of 13 amino acids. Written as DNA, the CDR3 is TGTGCCAGCAGCCAGTCAGGGGCCACTGAAGCTTTCTTT. As protein: CASSQSGATEAFF.

This CDR3 reads CASNQQGGNSPLHF. The CDR3 coding sequence is TGTGCCAGTAATCAACAGGGCGGTAATTCACCCCTCCACTTT. This sequence joins TRBV28 and TRBJ1-6; a weak D match, TRBD1 (6 bases). V lost 9 bases to trimming and J lost 6 bases, with 15 bases between them. In germline, CDR1 is MDHEN, CDR2 SYDVKM. The CDR3 extends over 14 amino acids.

This clone was observed a handful of times. The chain joins TRBV6-5 to TRBJ1-1; TRBD1 might be the D (6 bases). Deletions cut 6 bases from V and 6 bases from J, with 14 bases between. From germline, CDR1 is MNHEY and CDR2 SVGAGI. The CDR3 extends over 13 amino acids. CDR3 residues: CASSGRGYAEAFF. The DNA of the CDR3 is TGTGCCAGCAGCGGAAGGGGGTACGCTGAAGCTTTCTTT.

The sample holds a few counts of this clone. The chain combines TRBV6-1 with TRBJ2-7; TRBD1 matches 7 bases. Unmatched junction bases numbered 4, after V lost 6 bases and J lost 2 bases. The CDR3 spans 13 residues. From germline, CDR1 is MNHNS and CDR2 SASEGT. CDR3 in DNA: TGTGCCAGCAGCCGGACAGGACCCTACGAGCAGTACTTC. Translated, it gives CASSRTGPYEQYF.

This clone was detected only a few times. V and J are TRBV19 and TRBJ1-2, with D possibly TRBD1 on 6 matching bases. CDR1 and CDR2 (germline): LNHDA, SQIVND (reference sequence). The CDR3 length is 12 residues. V dropped 10 bases and J dropped 6 bases, with 15 bases sitting between them. CDR3 region: CATSDRLDGYTF. In DNA form, the CDR3 reads TGTGCCACCTCAGACAGGCTCGATGGCTACACCTTC. Based on the CDR3 plus reference TRBV19 and TRBJ1-2, the full variable domain is DGGITQSPKYLFRKEGQNVTLSCEQNLNHDAMYWYRQDPGQGLRLIYYSQIVNDFQKGDIAEGYSVSREKKESFPLTVTSAQKNPTAFYLCATSDRLDGYTFGSGTRLTVV.

The chain joins TRBV7-8 to TRBJ1-2, with D tentatively TRBD1 (5 bases). The CDR3 loop spans 16 amino acids. Germline V gene lookup returns CDR1 SGHVS and CDR2 FQNEAQ. With 5 bases removed from V and 0 bases from J, the gap between germline ends came to 16 bases. CDR3 region: CASSPRRTQTNYGYTF. Written as DNA, the CDR3 is TGTGCCAGCAGCCCGCGACGGACACAGACTAACTATGGCTACACCTTC.

The genes are TRBV6-5 and TRBJ2-2; D perhaps matches TRBD1 (6 bases). Trimming took 6 bases from V and 7 from J, leaving 15 bases between them. The germline V gene encodes CDR1 MNHEY and CDR2 SVGAGI. The CDR3 runs to 14 residues. CDR3 DNA: TGTGCCAGCAGCCCTACAGGGTTAGGCGGGGAGCTGTTTTTT. Its protein product is CASSPTGLGGELFF.

The count of this clone is one. The chain employs TRBV11-2 and TRBJ2-7, with D possibly being TRBD2 (6 bases). The CDR3 is made up of 15 amino acids. CDR1 and CDR2 from the germline V gene are SGHAT and FQNNGV. The ends were cut back, 7 bases at V and 4 bases at J, with 20 bases in the middle. The CDR3 bases are TGTGCCAGCACCTTCACCTCCGGGACTCAGTACGAGCAGTACTTC. Its protein product is CASTFTSGTQYEQYF.

The chain has TRBV4-1 and TRBJ1-6, with TRBD1 identical over 7 bases. The CDR3 totals 17 residues. Germline values: CDR1 MGHRA, CDR2 YSYEKL. V lost 0 bases, J lost 0 bases, and 2 bases stayed unmatched. CDR3 sequence: CASSQETGSSYNSPLHF. The CDR3 DNA reads as TGCGCCAGCAGCCAAGAGACAGGGAGCTCCTATAATTCACCCCTCCACTTT.

The J gene is TRBJ1-1, the V gene TRBV4-2; TRBD1 agrees at 7 bases. Per germline, CDR1 LGHNA and CDR2 YNFKEQ. Trimming removed 3 bases from V and 5 bases from J; junction bases left unmatched: 6. The CDR3 is 14 residues long. CDR3 protein: CASSHDRVGTEAFF. DNA for the CDR3: TGTGCCAGCAGCCACGACAGGGTCGGAACTGAAGCTTTCTTT.

The chain recombines TRBV2 with TRBJ1-2; a weak D match, TRBD1 (6 bases). Trimming took 8 bases from V and 7 from J, leaving 14 bases between them. From germline, CDR1 is SNHLY and CDR2 FYNNEI. The CDR3 has 12 amino acids. CDR3 amino acids: CASGGGHGGYTF. In nucleotides, the CDR3 is TGTGCCAGCGGCGGGGGGCACGGTGGCTACACCTTC.

V is TRBV14 and J is TRBJ2-7; D remains unclear. The CDR3 runs 17 residues. V was cut by 2 bases and J by 2 bases, with 19 bases left in between. Looked up from germline, CDR1 is SGHDN and CDR2 is FVKESK. For the CDR3, the DNA is TGTGCCAGCAGCCAAAATCTACCCTCAAACCCGACCTACGAGCAGTACTTC. The encoded protein is CASSQNLPSNPTYEQYF.

The chain employs TRBV10-1 and TRBJ2-7, with TRBD2 as a possible D gene (5 bases). Germline CDR1 WNHNN, CDR2 SYGVQD (reference sequence). The CDR3 is 14 amino acids. Trimming removed 3 bases at V and 6 bases at J, with 15 bases between. CDR3 sequence reads: CASSEHSEGSEQYF. CDR3 DNA: TGCGCCAGCAGTGAACATTCAGAGGGTTCCGAGCAGTACTTC.

The chain couples TRBV19 to TRBJ1-6; a possible D gene is TRBD1 (6 bases). Trimming stripped 6 bases from V and 5 bases from J, with 11 bases between. The CDR3 consists of 14 residues. Per germline, CDR1 LNHDA and CDR2 SQIVND (reference sequence). The CDR3: CASRLGQNNSPLHF. CDR3 DNA: TGTGCCAGTAGACTAGGACAGAATAATTCACCCCTCCACTTT. Full variable domain (outside the CDR3, taken from reference TRBV19 and TRBJ1-6): DGGITQSPKYLFRKEGQNVTLSCEQNLNHDAMYWYRQDPGQGLRLIYYSQIVNDFQKGDIAEGYSVSREKKESFPLTVTSAQKNPTAFYLCASRLGQNNSPLHFGNGTRLTVT.

The rearrangement joins TRBV7-2 to TRBJ2-5; 14 bases are a match to TRBD2. Germline loops: CDR1 SGHTA, CDR2 FQGNSA. Trimming took 4 bases from V and 3 from J; bases not matched to a gene: 4. The CDR3 contains 16 residues. The CDR3 DNA follows: TGTGCCAGCAGCTACGGGGGACTAGCGGGAGAAGAGACCCAGTACTTC. It is translated as CASSYGGLAGEETQYF.

This clone has only a few counts. CDR3 nucleotide sequence: TGTGCCAGCACACGACGAGGACAGGGTAACACTGAAGCTTTCTTT. It codes for CASTRRGQGNTEAFF. The V gene is TRBV5-4, the J gene TRBJ1-1, with 8 bases lining up with TRBD1. Germline V gene sequence: CDR1 SGHNT, CDR2 YYREEE (reference sequence). V dropped 6 bases and J dropped 2; count of bases not matched to a gene: 9. The CDR3 is 15 residues long.

The rearrangement links TRBV10-3 to TRBJ2-5; TRBD2 might be the D (5 bases). The end of the DNA aligns better with TRBJ2-7, so the J call may be wrong. Germline V lookup: CDR1 ENHRY, CDR2 SYGVKD. The CDR3 totals 14 residues. The CDR3 sequence is CAIRREDFSYEQYF. For the CDR3, the DNA is TGTGCCATCAGGAGAGAGGACTTCTCCTACGAGCAGTACTTC.

A single count supports this clone. This chain joins TRBV19 and TRBJ1-1, with D tentatively TRBD1 (5 bases). The CDR3 runs 17 residues. V lost 3 bases to trimming and J lost 0 bases, with 17 bases between them. The germline gives CDR1 LNHDA, CDR2 SQIVND (reference sequence). CDR3 in amino acids: CASSIGAGRVMNTEAFF. CDR3 DNA sequence: TGTGCCAGTAGTATTGGGGCGGGGCGCGTCATGAACACTGAAGCTTTCTTT.

This clone was counted only a few times. This CDR3 is CTSSQELYSGANVLTF. DNA of the CDR3: TGCACCAGCAGCCAAGAACTATACTCTGGGGCCAACGTCCTGACTTTC. J is TRBJ2-6 and V is TRBV1; the table's D call, TRBD2, has no DNA check behind it. TRBV1 is tagged as a pseudogene. The CDR3 is made up of 16 amino acids.

CDR3 sequence reads: CATSSVPNLLGRGVLDEQYF. The CDR3 DNA follows: TGTGCCACCAGCAGCGTACCTAACTTATTGGGCAGGGGCGTCCTCGACGAGCAGTACTTC. The genes are TRBV15 and TRBJ2-7; maybe TRBD1 (6 bases). The CDR3 loop spans 20 amino acids. The germline V and J ends were trimmed by 3 bases and 5 bases, with 32 bases remaining between them. CDR1 LNHNV and CDR2 YYDKDF come from the germline V gene (reference sequence).

The chain links TRBV25-1 to TRBJ1-6; D is ambiguous. This CDR3 spans 17 amino acids. Germline V gives CDR1 MGHDK, CDR2 SYGVNS. Trimming stripped 3 bases from V and 8 bases from J, with 20 bases between. The CDR3 DNA reads as TGTGCCAGCAGTGACTCTGCTATGGGAGGAGCTTATTCACCCCTCCACTTT. This sequence encodes CASSDSAMGGAYSPLHF.

The genes are TRBV2 and TRBJ2-5; D possibly corresponds to TRBD1 (5 bases). The CDR3 length is 13 residues. V lost 8 bases to trimming and J lost 4 bases, with 14 bases between them. Looked up from germline, CDR1 is SNHLY and CDR2 is FYNNEI. Here the CDR3 reads CASSRGMGETQYF. The CDR3 DNA reads TGTGCCAGCTCTAGGGGTATGGGAGAGACCCAGTACTTC.